This T cell receptor beta chain was sequenced during a study of blood T cells in healthy people across ages. V was pared by 5 bases and J by 5 bases, with 8 bases of the junction left unmatched. CDR1 and CDR2 from the germline V gene are MDHEN and SYDVKM. The CDR3 length is 15 residues. General study findings and limits: PBMCs left unsorted prevented a conclusive naive versus antigen-experienced comparison.

The use of a sample-barcoded 5' primer and a J-beta primer mix characterized a second PCR of roughly 7 to 11 cycles. Sequencing of every sample gave 2.5 million or more CDR3-containing paired-end reads. One entry per CDR3 protein, called by TCRdb with MiXCR from the 5' RACE reads. The table includes 760,000 or so distinct CDR3 sequences, roughly 25% detected once. This clonotype was observed a few times. The antigen is not known. These data also formed part of another study, on T cells of mothers and their children. From that report: Donation came from a few healthy Caucasian mothers together with their six children. Per child, around 3 million TCR beta CDR3 reads were obtained, against over 10 million per mother.

V usage is TRBV28 and J usage is TRBJ1-4; TRBD1 aligns across 7 bases. The sequencing input was blood. This receptor was identified in a boy younger than 18 in good health. CDR3 coding DNA: TGTGCCAGCAGTGACGCCGGGACAGTAAATGAAAAACTGTTTTTT. As protein: CASSDAGTVNEKLFF.